Listed here is a single TCR beta chain. The record originates from a study of blood T cell repertoires in COVID-19. At the level of the study: Samples came from the United States, Italy and Spain, spanning acute and convalescent COVID-19. In each case, the material was cDNA or gDNA derived from T cells, B-cell-depleted T cells, or PBMCs.

As handled by the study authors: The authors estimated nucleated cell counts from reference gene primer amplification. Assay used: immunoSEQ multiplex PCR; TCRdb lists only in-frame clones, some missing. V, J and clone size reflect that table, while D and trimming were determined from the DNA. The sample lists 140,000 or so clones; about 87% were seen once. The germline CDR1 and CDR2 sequences are SGHRS and YFSETQ. The J segment lost 0 bases and the V segment lost 3 bases, leaving 2 bases of the junction unmatched. This CDR3 is 14 amino acids long. The clonotype originates from a woman aged 45-65 years with active or convalescent COVID-19. Sample: peripheral blood. This chain uses TRBV5-1 with TRBJ1-2, with 7 bases lining up with TRBD1. CDR3 loop: CASSWDRANYGYTF. For the CDR3, the DNA is TGCGCCAGCAGCTGGGACAGAGCTAACTATGGCTACACCTTC.